This TCR beta chain was sequenced during a study of T cell responses to AZD1222 COVID-19 vaccine. Study-level findings and limits: Sampling captured repertoires only after the peak T cell response.

About this clone itself: The antigen remains undetermined.

V lost 10 bases and J lost 6, with 18 bases in between. CDR1 is MGHDK and CDR2 is SYGVNS in the germline V gene. The CDR3 loop spans 13 amino acids. Sequenced by immunoSEQ multiplex PCR; TCRdb stores in-frame clones only, minus some. Among about 150,000 clones listed, approximately 89% were seen once. This sequence joins TRBV25-1 and TRBJ1-1; weak D call: TRBD1 (6 bases). This receptor was obtained from an adult who received the AZD1222 COVID-19 vaccine. The sequencing here drew on peripheral blood, taken 28 days after the second AZD1222 dose. The CDR3 loop reads CATSQGGLAEAFF. CDR3 DNA sequence: TGTGCCACCTCACAGGGCGGTCTCGCTGAAGCTTTCTTT.